This TCR beta chain derives from a study of spatial heterogeneity in lung cancer. Overall study context: Detected sequences consistently included more beta-chain ones than alpha-chain ones.

Time point given: sample taken at primary tumor resection. Donation came from about 72 patients with untreated early-stage non-small cell lung cancer. Whole RNA, isolated from tumor, nontumor lung or frozen PBMC, was sequenced without prior sorting. General observations from the study: The recorded estimate of tumor T cell coverage is approximately 7.7% for alpha chains and approximately 13% for beta chains. Tumor mutation count correlated with how many alpha and beta TCRs expanded intratumorally.

TCRdb reprocessed the 5' RACE reads with MiXCR, giving one entry per CDR3 protein. The table shows about 18,000 distinct CDR3 sequences, with about 6.5% occurring only once. There are many counts of this clonotype. Its antigen is as yet unknown. Sample: lung tumor tissue, taken at surgery. This receptor was taken from a female donor with early-stage non-small cell lung cancer.

The CDR3 nucleotides are TGTGCCAGCAGTGGACCGGGGCCCGAGACCCAGTACTTC. Protein: CASSGPGPETQYF. The chain joins TRBV2 to TRBJ2-5, with D possibly called TRBD1 or TRBD2 (5 bases each). V gave up 4 bases and J gave up 5 bases, with 11 bases separating them. The CDR3 spans 13 residues. Germline values: CDR1 SNHLY, CDR2 FYNNEI.